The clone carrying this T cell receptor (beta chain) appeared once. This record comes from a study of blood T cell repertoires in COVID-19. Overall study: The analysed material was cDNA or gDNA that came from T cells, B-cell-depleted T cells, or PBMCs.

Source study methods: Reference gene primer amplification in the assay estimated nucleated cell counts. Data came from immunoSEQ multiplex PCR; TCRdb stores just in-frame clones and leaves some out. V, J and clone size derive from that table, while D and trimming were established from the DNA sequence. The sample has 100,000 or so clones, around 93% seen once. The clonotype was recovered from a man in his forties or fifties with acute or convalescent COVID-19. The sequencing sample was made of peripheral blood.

As DNA, the CDR3 is TGTGCCAGCAGCCTGACAGGGGCTCAAGCTTTCTTT. Translation: CASSLTGAQAFF. The chain has TRBV3-1 (or the pseudogene TRBV3-2) and TRBJ1-1, with TRBD1 identical over 8 bases. CDR1 is LGHDT and CDR2 is YNNKEL in the germline V gene (reference sequence). CDR3 length: 12 residues. V lost 4 bases, J lost 9 bases, and 4 bases stayed unmatched.